The 24 T cell receptor beta chains below were found in one sample sequenced in a study of blood T cell repertoires in COVID-19. Produced via immunoSEQ multiplex PCR; TCRdb's table is partial and in-frame only. The sample records about 240,000 clones, 80% to 85% being singletons. The sequencing input was peripheral blood. Every receptor here comes from a woman in her late teens or twenties with acute or convalescent COVID-19.

The gene calls are TRBV7-2 and TRBJ2-7; 12 bases agree with TRBD2. Germline CDR1 SGHTA, CDR2 FQGNSA. This CDR3 spans 16 amino acids. Trimming at V came to 1 base and at J to 7 bases, leaving 8 bases not matched to a gene. The chain's CDR3 is CASSLVSTSGSTEQYF. CDR3 nucleotide sequence: TGTGCCAGCAGCTTAGTCTCGACTAGCGGGAGTACGGAGCAGTACTTC.

The rearrangement links TRBV20-1 to TRBJ1-1; D perhaps matches TRBD1 (5 bases). V lost 3 bases and J lost 6, with 20 bases in between. In germline, CDR1 is DFQATT, CDR2 SNEGSKA (reference sequence). The length of the CDR3 is 15 residues. CDR3: CSASDGRGLGAEAFF. The CDR3, as DNA: TGCAGTGCTAGTGACGGTCGGGGGTTGGGGGCTGAAGCTTTCTTT.

The V and J genes are TRBV9 and TRBJ1-1, with a tentative D call TRBD1 (5 bases). Germline CDR1 is SGDLS and CDR2 is YYNGEE. The CDR3 is made up of 15 amino acids. Between the trimmed V and J ends, which lost 0 bases and 0 bases, there was a span of 9 bases. The chain's CDR3 is CASSVVSGVNTEAFF. The CDR3 DNA follows: TGTGCCAGCAGCGTAGTGTCGGGGGTGAACACTGAAGCTTTCTTT. Supplemented by reference TRBV9 and TRBJ1-1, the full variable domain reads DSGVTQTPKHLITATGQRVTLRCSPRSGDLSVYWYQQSLDQGLQFLIQYYNGEERAKGNILERFSAQQFPDLHSELNLSSLELGDSALYFCASSVVSGVNTEAFFGQGTRLTVV.

This clone was recorded once. This chain links TRBV4-3 with TRBJ1-6, with TRBD1 matching 9 bases. CDR3 length equals 15 residues. J lost 13 bases, V lost 0 bases, and 7 bases had no gene match. The germline gives CDR1 LGHNA, CDR2 YSLEER. As DNA, the CDR3 is TGCGCCAGCAGCCAAGATTTCGGACAGGGGAGGCCCCTCCACTTT. Encoded protein: CASSQDFGQGRPLHF.

This clone was observed a single time. One end of the junction varies from germline; a read error may be responsible. This chain links TRBV15 with TRBJ2-7, with 9 bases matching TRBD2. Germline V gene sequence: CDR1 LNHNV, CDR2 YYDKDF (reference sequence). This CDR3 has 14 amino acids. This chain's CDR3 is CATSIFTAGGPSTF. CDR3 in DNA: TGTGCCACCAGCATCTTTACTGCGGGAGGGCCCTCCACCTTC.

The chain carries TRBV5-1 and TRBJ1-4, with D tentatively TRBD1 (6 bases). The V gene's germline CDR1 is SGHRS and CDR2 YFSETQ. Trimming cost V 4 bases and J 3 bases, with 13 bases left between them. The CDR3 runs 15 residues. The CDR3 loop reads CASSPGQTSNEKLFF. The CDR3 region has the DNA TGCGCCAGCAGCCCCGGACAGACCTCTAATGAAAAACTGTTTTTT.

The gene calls are TRBV12-5 and TRBJ2-6, with 8 bases fitting TRBD2. J lost 0 bases, V lost 4 bases, and 14 bases had no gene match. This CDR3 region has 20 residues. Germline V gives CDR1 LGHNT, CDR2 FRNRAP. CDR3 coding DNA: TGTGCTAGTGGTTCACCCGATCAAGCGGGAGTTCCCTCTGGGGCCAACGTCCTGACTTTC. Translation gives CASGSPDQAGVPSGANVLTF.

The CDR3 loop is CASSNLGQYQETQYF. The CDR3 DNA sequence: TGTGCCAGCAGTAACTTGGGACAGTACCAAGAGACCCAGTACTTC. This chain uses TRBV6-5 with TRBJ2-5; TRBD1 agrees at 7 bases. The CDR3 extends over 15 amino acids. Germline CDR1 and CDR2: MNHEY and SVGAGI. The V and J ends lost 5 bases and 0 bases, in that order; junction bases with no gene match: 6.

The chain uses TRBV7-9 and TRBJ2-3, with 9 bases that match TRBD2. The CDR3 is made up of 16 amino acids. V lost 0 bases to trimming and J lost 6 bases; unmatched junction nucleotides: 7. In germline, CDR1 is SEHNR, CDR2 FQNEAQ (reference sequence). The CDR3 loop is CASSLAAGGRTDTQYF. As DNA, the CDR3 is TGTGCCAGCAGCTTAGCGGCGGGAGGGAGGACCGATACGCAGTATTTT.

The chain carries TRBV11-1 and TRBJ2-2, with a tentative D call TRBD2 (6 bases). The CDR3 is 14 residues long. Germline CDR1 and CDR2: SGHAT and FQDESV (reference sequence). V was pared by 5 bases and J by 5 bases, with 12 bases between. For the CDR3, the DNA is TGTGCCAGCAGCCCCGGGAGTCGGACCGGGGAGCTGTTTTTT. This gives the protein CASSPGSRTGELFF.

The chain carries TRBV19 and TRBJ2-4; D uncertain. There are 13 residues in the CDR3. Trimming removed 3 bases from V and 7 bases from J, with 10 bases in between. Germline CDR1 LNHDA, CDR2 SQIVND (reference sequence). This CDR3 is CASSIGSGNIQYF. The CDR3 coding sequence is TGTGCCAGTAGTATTGGGTCCGGGAACATTCAGTACTTC.

Here the CDR3 DNA reads TGTGCCAGTACCGGCGGTCGGACAGGGGGCGGTCAGCCCCAGCATTTT. Translation gives CASTGGRTGGGQPQHF. The chain combines TRBV19 with TRBJ1-5; 11 bases are shared with TRBD1. Germline V gene sequence: CDR1 LNHDA, CDR2 SQIVND (reference sequence). The V gene end was trimmed by 7 bases and the J gene end by 6 bases; junction bases not matched to a gene: 11. The CDR3 contains 16 residues.

The chain is built from TRBV18 and TRBJ2-7; 10 nucleotides line up with TRBD2. V shed 4 bases and J 1 base; nucleotides not matched to a gene: 4. Per the germline V gene, CDR1 is KGHSH and CDR2 is LQKENI. The CDR3 loop spans 15 amino acids. For the CDR3, the DNA is TGTGCCAGCTCACGGACTAGCGGCTTTTCCTACGAGCAGTACTTC. Translating it yields CASSRTSGFSYEQYF.

The CDR3 loop reads CASNRWEAHANTEAFF. The CDR3 DNA sequence: TGTGCCAGCAATCGGTGGGAGGCACATGCGAACACTGAAGCTTTCTTT. The gene calls are TRBV7-8 and TRBJ1-1; D is ambiguous. This CDR3 comprises 16 residues. In germline, CDR1 is SGHVS, CDR2 FQNEAQ. Trimming pared 7 bases from V and 1 base from J, leaving 19 bases between. Drawing the rest from reference TRBV7-8 and TRBJ1-1, the complete variable domain is GAGVSQSPRYKVAKRGQDVALRCDPISGHVSLFWYQQALGQGPEFLTYFQNEAQLDKSGLPSDRFFAERPEGSVSTLKIQRTQQEDSAVYLCASNRWEAHANTEAFFGQGTRLTVV.

The V gene is TRBV7-6, the J gene TRBJ1-3; 10 nucleotides line up with TRBD1. V dropped 5 bases and J dropped 2; count of bases not matched to a gene: 9. In germline, CDR1 is SGHVS, CDR2 FNYEAQ. The CDR3 length is 17 residues. CDR3: CASSAPTGTGAGNTIYF. In DNA form, the CDR3 reads TGTGCCAGCAGCGCCCCCACCGGGACAGGGGCTGGAAACACCATATATTTT.

The chain joins TRBV6-5 to TRBJ2-3, with TRBD1 as a possible D gene (6 bases). Per germline, CDR1 MNHEY and CDR2 SVGAGI. Trimming cost V 6 bases and J 2 bases, with 12 bases left between them. The CDR3 totals 14 residues. DNA of the CDR3: TGTGCCAGCAGAGTTGACAGGTCCACAGATACGCAGTATTTT. Its translation: CASRVDRSTDTQYF.

J is TRBJ2-7 and V is TRBV5-1; perhaps TRBD1 as D (6 bases). Germline assignment: CDR1 SGHRS and CDR2 YFSETQ. The CDR3 sequence is 14 residues long. Trimming removed 4 bases at V and 4 bases at J, with 15 bases between. The CDR3: CASSLGQTGYEQYF. Written as DNA, the CDR3 is TGCGCCAGCAGCCTTGGACAGACCGGATACGAGCAGTACTTC.

The chain has TRBV21-1 and TRBJ2-1; the table names TRBD2, a call not compared with the DNA. TRBV21-1 is recorded as a pseudogene. This CDR3 contains 18 residues. The CDR3, as DNA: TGTGCCAGCAGCAAAGCCCCAAAATTCCTAGCGGGAGGGGGTGAGCAGTTCTTC. It translates to CASSKAPKFLAGGGEQFF.

This clone was picked up one time. The gene calls are TRBV4-3 and TRBJ1-4; TRBD1 agrees at 12 bases. This CDR3 has 15 residues. CDR1 and CDR2 from the germline V gene are LGHNA and YSLEER. The ends lost 2 bases at V and 10 bases at J; junction bases unmatched: 5. Here the CDR3 reads CASSQLGTGGGKLFF. CDR3 nucleotides: TGCGCCAGCAGCCAATTAGGGACAGGGGGCGGAAAACTGTTTTTT.

This clone was observed a few times. This chain links TRBV5-1 with TRBJ2-7; the match to TRBD1 covers 7 bases. The CDR3 is 15 amino acids. The germline V gene encodes CDR1 SGHRS and CDR2 YFSETQ. V dropped 4 bases and J dropped 3; count of bases not matched to a gene: 10. CDR3 DNA: TGCGCCAGCAGCCCGTTTACAGGGGCCTACTACGAGCAGTACTTC. Translation gives CASSPFTGAYYEQYF.

The chain is built from TRBV5-1 and TRBJ2-1, with 8 bases aligning to TRBD2. In germline, CDR1 is SGHRS, CDR2 YFSETQ. The CDR3 has 20 residues. V lost 6 bases and J lost 0; bases outside the gene matches: 20. The CDR3 nucleotides are TGCGCCAGCAACCGACCCGCTACTAGCGGTGGATCGAGCTCCTACAATGAGCAGTTCTTC. Protein: CASNRPATSGGSSSYNEQFF.

J is TRBJ2-1 and V is TRBV19; 9 bases match TRBD1. Germline loops: CDR1 LNHDA, CDR2 SQIVND (reference sequence). The CDR3 consists of 14 residues. Losses at the gene ends were 10 bases for V and 2 bases for J; bases not matched to a gene: 6. DNA for the CDR3: TGTGCCACCAGAACAGGGGGCGCCTACAATGAGCAGTTCTTC. Amino acid sequence: CATRTGGAYNEQFF.

The chain recombines TRBV3-1 (or the pseudogene TRBV3-2) with TRBJ2-7; TRBD1 is a possible D gene (6 bases). Trimming took 0 bases from V and 3 from J, leaving 15 bases between them. Germline CDR1 reads LGHDT; CDR2 reads YNNKEL (reference sequence). This CDR3 spans 16 amino acids. This CDR3 is CASSQDWNRVNYEQYF. Here the CDR3 DNA reads TGTGCCAGCAGCCAAGATTGGAACAGGGTTAACTACGAGCAGTACTTC.

The V and J genes are TRBV4-3 and TRBJ2-3; possibly TRBD1 for D (5 bases). Germline-derived CDR1 and CDR2 are LGHNA and YSLEER. The V gene lost 0 bases and the J gene lost 4 bases, with 14 bases spanning the gap. The CDR3 runs 16 residues. The CDR3 DNA reads as TGCGCCAGCAGCCAAGATAAATGGGGCGGAGCAGATACGCAGTATTTT. Amino acid sequence: CASSQDKWGGADTQYF.